Presented here are 14 T cell receptor beta chains from one specimen sequenced in a study of T cell repertoires in cytomegalovirus infection. No antigen is known for these receptors. TCRdb itself ran the reads through MiXCR, one entry per CDR3 protein. The sample shows approximately 990,000 distinct CDR3 sequences, less than 40% of them seen only once. The sample here was cultured CD8+ T cells from PBMCs, taken from culture after CMV antigen stimulation. These TCRs come from a human donor in good health (CMV status not recorded). Some clones in this sample may be carry-over from other donors' samples.

With regard to this clonotype: The junction shows a germline mismatch at one end, possibly a read error. The chain combines TRBV6-5 with TRBJ2-7; possible D gene TRBD2, 5 bases. Germline assignment: CDR1 MNHEY and CDR2 SVGAGI. The CDR3 extends over 14 amino acids. The CDR3 DNA reads TGTGCCAGCAGTCCCGGCAGAGGGTCCTACGGGCAGTACTTC. This codes for CASSPGRGSYGQYF.

The table lists this clonotype with a few counts. The chain uses TRBV3-1 and TRBJ2-3; D gene unclear. CDR1 is LGHDT and CDR2 is YNNKEL in the germline V gene (reference sequence). CDR3 length: 14 residues. With 0 bases removed from V and 0 bases from J, the gap between germline ends came to 4 bases. The chain's CDR3 is CASSQETSTDTQYF. In DNA, the CDR3 is TGTGCCAGCAGCCAAGAGACTAGCACAGATACGCAGTATTTT.

The table lists this clonotype with a few counts. The V gene is TRBV6-2 or TRBV6-3, the J gene TRBJ2-7, with 10 bases matching TRBD2. The J segment lost 4 bases and the V segment lost 6 bases, leaving 9 bases of the junction unmatched. This CDR3 contains 15 residues. CDR1 is MNHEY and CDR2 is SVGEGT in the germline V gene. CDR3 sequence reads: CASSRLAGEMYEQYV. CDR3 sequence (DNA): TGTGCCAGCAGCCGGCTAGCGGGGGAGATGTACGAGCAGTACGTC.

The V call is TRBV6-5, the J call TRBJ1-1; no reliable D call. The V gene lost 4 bases and the J gene lost 5 bases, with 14 bases spanning the gap. The CDR3 has 14 residues. Germline values: CDR1 MNHEY, CDR2 SVGAGI. CDR3 sequence reads: CASSSTRGQTEAFF. DNA for the CDR3: TGTGCCAGCAGTTCGACCCGGGGTCAGACTGAAGCTTTCTTT.

The chain uses TRBV12-5 and TRBJ2-7, with 12 bases aligning to TRBD1. CDR1 and CDR2 (germline): LGHNT, FRNRAP. This CDR3 has 18 amino acids. J was trimmed by 3 bases and V by 0 bases; bases with no gene match: 9. CDR3 sequence reads: CASGLVTGTGGFIYEQYF. The CDR3 DNA follows: TGTGCTAGTGGTTTGGTAACCGGGACAGGGGGCTTCATCTACGAGCAGTACTTC.

The chain recombines TRBV5-6 with TRBJ2-7; maybe TRBD1 (6 bases). From germline, CDR1 is SGHDT and CDR2 YYEEEE. This CDR3 region has 15 residues. Trimming took off 4 bases at V and 1 base at J, with 15 bases between the two ends. Here the CDR3 reads CASSQTPGQSYEQYV. In DNA, the CDR3 is TGTGCCAGCAGCCAGACCCCGGGACAATCCTACGAGCAGTACGTC.

In DNA, the CDR3 is TGTGCCAGCAGCAACCGGACAGTCGCTATTAACTATGGCTACACCTTC. It yields the protein CASSNRTVAINYGYTF. The V call is TRBV7-9, the J call TRBJ1-2; tentatively, D is TRBD1 (6 bases). Germline V gene lookup returns CDR1 SEHNR and CDR2 FQNEAQ (reference sequence). There are 16 residues in the CDR3. Trimming took 5 bases from V and 1 from J, leaving 17 bases between them.

The chain combines TRBV6-2 or TRBV6-3 with TRBJ2-1, with D possibly TRBD2 on 7 matching bases. V lost 0 bases, J lost 8 bases, and 29 bases lay in between. The V gene's germline CDR1 is MNHEY and CDR2 SVGEGT. CDR3 length: 20 amino acids. The CDR3 region is CASSYSRWSSGSSGGHEQFF. The CDR3 DNA reads TGTGCCAGCAGTTACTCGAGGTGGTCTAGCGGTTCGAGTGGGGGCCATGAGCAGTTCTTC.

The chain links TRBV7-9 to TRBJ2-2, with D unresolved. V shed 6 bases and J shed 7 bases, with 9 bases lying between them. Germline CDR1 SEHNR, CDR2 FQNEAQ (reference sequence). The CDR3 contains 12 residues. The DNA of the CDR3 is TGTGCCAGCAGATACGACAACGGGGAGCTGTTTTTT. Its protein is CASRYDNGELFF.

In this sample, this clonotype turned up a few times. V and J are TRBV5-6 and TRBJ1-1; D unclear. Trimming left V 1 base short and J 0 bases short, with 7 bases between. CDR1 is SGHDT and CDR2 is YYEEEE in the germline V gene. The CDR3 is made up of 14 amino acids. The CDR3 region is CASSLPEMNTEAFF. CDR3 bases: TGTGCCAGCAGCTTGCCGGAAATGAACACTGAAGCTTTCTTT.

The genes are TRBV6-4 and TRBJ2-1; D gene uncertain. Trimming took 2 bases from V and 10 from J, leaving 15 bases between them. This CDR3 is built from 14 residues. CDR1 is MRHNA and CDR2 is SNTAGT in the germline V gene. This CDR3 reads CASSDQALYGEQFF. The CDR3 DNA is TGTGCCAGCAGTGACCAGGCCCTGTACGGGGAGCAGTTCTTC.

This clonotype was seen a handful of times. This sequence joins TRBV7-9 and TRBJ2-2; 7 nucleotides agree with TRBD1. This CDR3 is 16 amino acids long. Trimming at V came to 2 bases and at J to 2 bases, leaving 5 bases not matched to a gene. The germline gives CDR1 SEHNR, CDR2 FQNEAQ (reference sequence). CDR3: CASSLTGQTNTGELFF. The CDR3 DNA reads TGTGCCAGCAGCTTAACGGGACAGACCAACACCGGGGAGCTGTTTTTT.

This clonotype was counted a few times. The CDR3 sequence is CASSTGGVKEKLFF. CDR3 in DNA: TGTGCCAGTAGTACAGGGGGCGTAAAGGAAAAACTGTTTTTT. J is TRBJ1-4 and V is TRBV19, with TRBD1 identical over 8 bases. Germline assignment: CDR1 LNHDA and CDR2 SQIVND (reference sequence). There are 14 residues in the CDR3. V lost 4 bases and J lost 8; bases outside the gene matches: 6.

The rearrangement links TRBV4-1 to TRBJ1-5; D is uncertain. The ends were cut back, 0 bases at V and 7 bases at J, with 7 bases in the middle. The CDR3 contains 13 residues. The V gene's germline CDR1 is MGHRA and CDR2 YSYEKL. The CDR3 DNA follows: TGCGCCAGCAGCCAAGACTCCGAACAGCCCCAGCATTTT. This translates into CASSQDSEQPQHF.